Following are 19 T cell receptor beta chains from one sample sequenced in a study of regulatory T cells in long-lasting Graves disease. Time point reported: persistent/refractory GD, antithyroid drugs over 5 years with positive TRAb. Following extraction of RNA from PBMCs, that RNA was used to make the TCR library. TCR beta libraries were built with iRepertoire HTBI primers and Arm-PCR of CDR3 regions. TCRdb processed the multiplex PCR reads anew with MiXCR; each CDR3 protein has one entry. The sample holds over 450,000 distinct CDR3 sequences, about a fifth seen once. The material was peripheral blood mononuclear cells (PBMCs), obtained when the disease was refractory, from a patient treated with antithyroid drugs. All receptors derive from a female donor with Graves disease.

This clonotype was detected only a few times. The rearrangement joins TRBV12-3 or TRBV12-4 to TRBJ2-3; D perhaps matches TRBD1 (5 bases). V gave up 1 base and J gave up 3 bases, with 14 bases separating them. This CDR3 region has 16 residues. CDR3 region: CASSLEQELGTDTQYF. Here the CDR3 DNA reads TGTGCCAGCAGTTTAGAACAGGAGTTAGGTACAGATACGCAGTATTTT.

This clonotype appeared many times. The chain's CDR3 is CASSPGRGRAASNTGELFF. CDR3 DNA sequence: TGTGCCAGCAGTCCTGGGAGGGGCAGGGCGGCAAGCAACACCGGGGAGCTGTTTTTT. This sequence joins TRBV28 and TRBJ2-2; 7 bases are shared with TRBD2. The ends lost 5 bases at V and 2 bases at J; junction bases unmatched: 17. Germline V lookup: CDR1 MDHEN, CDR2 SYDVKM. The CDR3 is 19 residues long.

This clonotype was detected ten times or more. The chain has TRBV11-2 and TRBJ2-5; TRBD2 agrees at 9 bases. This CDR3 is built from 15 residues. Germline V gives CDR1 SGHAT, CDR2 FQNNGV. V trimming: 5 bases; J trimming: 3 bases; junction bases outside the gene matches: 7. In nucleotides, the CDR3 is TGTGCCAGCAGCGCCCGGACTAGCGTAAAAGAGACCCAGTACTTC. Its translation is CASSARTSVKETQYF.

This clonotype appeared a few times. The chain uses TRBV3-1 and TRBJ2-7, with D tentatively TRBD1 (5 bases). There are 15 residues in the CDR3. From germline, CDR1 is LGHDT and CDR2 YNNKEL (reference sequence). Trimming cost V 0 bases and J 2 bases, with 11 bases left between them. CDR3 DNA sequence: TGTGCCAGCAGCCAAGATCTGGGGCAGACCTACGAGCAGTACTTC. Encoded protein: CASSQDLGQTYEQYF.

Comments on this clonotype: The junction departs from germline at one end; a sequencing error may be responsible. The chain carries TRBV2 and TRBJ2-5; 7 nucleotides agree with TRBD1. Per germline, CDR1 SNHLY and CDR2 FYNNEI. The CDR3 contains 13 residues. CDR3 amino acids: CAGRGSNGDPQYF. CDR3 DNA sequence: TGTGCCGGCAGGGGGTCTAACGGGGATCCCCAGTACTTC.

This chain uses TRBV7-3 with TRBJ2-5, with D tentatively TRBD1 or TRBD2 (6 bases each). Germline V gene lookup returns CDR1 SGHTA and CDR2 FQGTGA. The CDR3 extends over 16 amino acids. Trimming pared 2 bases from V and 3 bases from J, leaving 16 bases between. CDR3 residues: CASSLFGGGTKETQYF. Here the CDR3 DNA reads TGTGCCAGCAGCTTATTTGGAGGGGGGACAAAAGAGACCCAGTACTTC.

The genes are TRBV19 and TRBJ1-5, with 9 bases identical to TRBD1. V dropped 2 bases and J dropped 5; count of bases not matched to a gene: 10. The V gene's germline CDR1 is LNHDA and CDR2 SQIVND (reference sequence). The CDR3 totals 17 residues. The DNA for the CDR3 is TGTGCCAGTAGTATAAGCCCCACAGGGGGCCCCTATCAGCCCCAGCATTTT. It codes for CASSISPTGGPYQPQHF.

The CDR3 bases are TGTGCCAGCAGTGAGGCCCCACCTGAAGCTTTCTTT. Its protein is CASSEAPPEAFF. The gene calls are TRBV25-1 and TRBJ1-1; no definite D call. Germline V lookup: CDR1 MGHDK, CDR2 SYGVNS. The CDR3 runs to 12 residues. Trimming pared 3 bases from V and 6 bases from J, leaving 8 bases between.

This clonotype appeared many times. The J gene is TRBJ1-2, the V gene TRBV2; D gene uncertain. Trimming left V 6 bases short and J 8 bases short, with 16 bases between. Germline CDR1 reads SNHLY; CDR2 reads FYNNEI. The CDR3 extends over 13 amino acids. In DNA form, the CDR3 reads TGTGCCAGCAGGGCAATCCCAGGCAGAGGCTACACCTTC. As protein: CASRAIPGRGYTF.

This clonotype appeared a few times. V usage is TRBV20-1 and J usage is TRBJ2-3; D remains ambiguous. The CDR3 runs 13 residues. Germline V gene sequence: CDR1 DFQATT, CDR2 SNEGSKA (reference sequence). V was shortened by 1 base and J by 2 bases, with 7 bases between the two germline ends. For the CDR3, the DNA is TGCAGTGCTAGAGGGAACCCCACAGATACGCAGTATTTT. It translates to CSARGNPTDTQYF.

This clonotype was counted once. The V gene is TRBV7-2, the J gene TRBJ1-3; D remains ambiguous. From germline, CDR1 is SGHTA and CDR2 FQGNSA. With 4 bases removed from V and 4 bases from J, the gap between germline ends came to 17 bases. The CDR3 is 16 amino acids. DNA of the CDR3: TGTGCCAGCAGCTCGAACGGACCACAAGCAGGAAACACCATATATTTT. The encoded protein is CASSSNGPQAGNTIYF.

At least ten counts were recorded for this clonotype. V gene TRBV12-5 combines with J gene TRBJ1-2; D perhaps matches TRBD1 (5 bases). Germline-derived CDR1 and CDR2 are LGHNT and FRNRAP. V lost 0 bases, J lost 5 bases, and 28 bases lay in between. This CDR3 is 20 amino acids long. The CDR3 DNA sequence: TGTGCTAGTGGTTTGGTACCAATGGGAGGGACGGGAGCACGAGCTTATGGCTACACCTTC. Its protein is CASGLVPMGGTGARAYGYTF.

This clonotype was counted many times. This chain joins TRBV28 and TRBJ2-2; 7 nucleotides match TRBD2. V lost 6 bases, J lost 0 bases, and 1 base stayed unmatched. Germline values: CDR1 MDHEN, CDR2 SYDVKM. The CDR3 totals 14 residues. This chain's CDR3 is CASRGGTNTGELFF. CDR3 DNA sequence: TGTGCCAGCAGGGGGGGGACGAACACCGGGGAGCTGTTTTTT.

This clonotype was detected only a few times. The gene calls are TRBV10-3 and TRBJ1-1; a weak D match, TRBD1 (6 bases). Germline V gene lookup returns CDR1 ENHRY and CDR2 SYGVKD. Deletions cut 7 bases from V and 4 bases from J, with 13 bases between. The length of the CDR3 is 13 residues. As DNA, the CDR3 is TGTGCCATCATTCAGGACAGAGGCACTGAAGCTTTCTTT. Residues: CAIIQDRGTEAFF.

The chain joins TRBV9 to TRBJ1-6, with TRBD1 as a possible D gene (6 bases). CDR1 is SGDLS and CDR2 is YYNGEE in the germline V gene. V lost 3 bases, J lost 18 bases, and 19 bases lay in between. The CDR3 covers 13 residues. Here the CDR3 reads CASSEGDETHPHF. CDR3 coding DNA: TGTGCCAGCAGCGAGGGGGACGAAACACACCCCCACTTT.

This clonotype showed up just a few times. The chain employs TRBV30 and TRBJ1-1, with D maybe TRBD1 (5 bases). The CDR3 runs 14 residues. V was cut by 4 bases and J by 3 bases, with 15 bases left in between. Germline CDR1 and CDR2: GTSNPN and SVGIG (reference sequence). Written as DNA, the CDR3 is TGTGCCTGGATGGGGGGAGGTAGGGACACTGAAGCTTTCTTT. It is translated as CAWMGGGRDTEAFF. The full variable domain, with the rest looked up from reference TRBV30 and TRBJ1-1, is SQTIHQWPATLVQPVGSPLSLECTVEGTSNPNLYWYRQAAGRGLQLLFYSVGIGQISSEVPQNLSASRPQDRQFILSSKKLLLSDSGFYLCAWMGGGRDTEAFFGQGTRLTVV.

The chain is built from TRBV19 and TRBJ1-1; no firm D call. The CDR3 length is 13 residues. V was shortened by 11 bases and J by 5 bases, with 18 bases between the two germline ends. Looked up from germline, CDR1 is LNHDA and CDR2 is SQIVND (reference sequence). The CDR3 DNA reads TGTGCCTCCTCCCAAGAGATTAGTACTGAAGCTTTCTTT. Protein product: CASSQEISTEAFF.

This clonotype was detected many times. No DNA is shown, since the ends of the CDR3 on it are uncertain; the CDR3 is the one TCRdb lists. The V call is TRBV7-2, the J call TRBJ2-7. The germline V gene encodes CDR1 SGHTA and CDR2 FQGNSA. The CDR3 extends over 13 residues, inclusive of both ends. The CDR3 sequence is CASSSSTSAEQYF.

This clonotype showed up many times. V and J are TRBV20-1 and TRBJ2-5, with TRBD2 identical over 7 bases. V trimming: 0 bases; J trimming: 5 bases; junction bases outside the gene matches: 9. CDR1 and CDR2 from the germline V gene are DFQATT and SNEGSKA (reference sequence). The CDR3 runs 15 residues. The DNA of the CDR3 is TGCAGTGCTAGAGATTTAACCCGGGGGGACGAGACCCAGTACTTC. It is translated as CSARDLTRGDETQYF.